A selection of T cell receptor beta chains follows, all from one sample in a study of beta chain features in type 1 diabetes. Sequenced by immunoSEQ multiplex PCR; TCRdb stores in-frame clones only, minus some. The table lists under 300,000 clones, 24% of them singletons. Sequencing was performed on naive CD4+ T cells from blood. These receptor sequences come from a woman aged 30 to 39 with type 1 diabetes. The CDR3 runs from the conserved cysteine through the conserved F or W. The D gene is left open where the match is weak. For some rows the clone size is stated as once, few or many, or as a class when expanded; others skip it.

j_call: TRBJ2-3
d_call: .
v_call: TRBV5-1
clone_size: few
cdr3_nt: TGCGCCAGCAGCCCGGACAGAGAGGCAGATACGCAGTATTTT
cdr3_aa: CASSPDREADTQYF

j_call: TRBJ2-1
d_call: .
v_call: TRBV28
clone_size: .
cdr3_nt: TGTGCCAGCAGTTTCTGGAGTGAGCAGTTCTTC
cdr3_aa: CASSFWSEQFF

j_call: TRBJ1-5
d_call: .
v_call: TRBV2
clone_size: few
cdr3_nt: TGTGCCAGCAGACGGGAGAGGACGGATAGCAATCAGCCCCAGCATTTT
cdr3_aa: CASRRERTDSNQPQHF

j_call: TRBJ2-5
d_call: .
v_call: TRBV29-1
clone_size: .
cdr3_nt: TGCAGCGTGGGCTCTCCGGGGGAGACCCAGTACTTC
cdr3_aa: CSVGSPGETQYF

j_call: TRBJ1-2
d_call: TRBD1
v_call: TRBV25-1
clone_size: few
cdr3_nt: TGTGCCAGCAGCAAACAGGGGGGCGGCTATGGCTACACCTTC
cdr3_aa: CASSKQGGGYGYTF

j_call: TRBJ2-1
d_call: .
v_call: TRBV29-1
clone_size: .
cdr3_nt: TGCAGCGGACAGCTCTCCTACAATGAGCAGTTCTTC
cdr3_aa: CSGQLSYNEQFF

j_call: TRBJ2-7
d_call: TRBD1
v_call: TRBV9
clone_size: few
cdr3_nt: TGTGCCAGCAGCCGGACAGGGGTTAACGACGAGCAGTACTTC
cdr3_aa: CASSRTGVNDEQYF

j_call: TRBJ2-7
d_call: TRBD1
v_call: TRBV29-1
clone_size: .
cdr3_nt: TGCAGCGTCGCCAGGGACAGAGGCTACGAGCAGTACTTC
cdr3_aa: CSVARDRGYEQYF

j_call: TRBJ1-2
d_call: .
v_call: TRBV21-1
clone_size: few
cdr3_nt: TGTGCCAGCACCAAAGTCTCAGGGGAGAGTGGCTACACCTTC
cdr3_aa: CASTKVSGESGYTF

j_call: TRBJ2-7
d_call: .
v_call: TRBV28
clone_size: few
cdr3_nt: TGTGCCAGCAGCTCCCAAGAGGGGGTGTTCGACGAGCAGTACTTC
cdr3_aa: CASSSQEGVFDEQYF